These 28 T cell receptor beta chains originate from one sample sequenced in a study of identifying expanded T cells in peripheral blood. TCRdb's table, derived via immunoSEQ multiplex PCR, lists solely in-frame clones and lacks some. The sample has some 130,000 clones; 80% to 90% are singletons. The material sequenced was blood. The receptors come from a person aged 18-70 years in good health.

The CDR3 DNA sequence: TGTGCCAGCAGCCAAGGCCATGTTAGCGGGCTGTGGGATGAGCAGTTCTTC. Translation gives CASSQGHVSGLWDEQFF. V gene TRBV4-2 combines with J gene TRBJ2-1; the match to TRBD2 covers 7 bases. Germline V gene data show CDR1 as LGHNA and CDR2 as YNFKEQ. V gave up 1 base and J gave up 8 bases; unmatched junction bases: 14. The CDR3 is 17 amino acids.

This clone counts as hyperexpanded. V and J are TRBV5-6 and TRBJ1-2; a possible D gene is TRBD1 (5 bases). Germline V lookup: CDR1 SGHDT, CDR2 YYEEEE. V was clipped by 2 bases and J by 8 bases, with 13 bases between them. This CDR3 contains 13 residues. The CDR3 reads CASSFGHHEGYTF. The CDR3 region has the DNA TGTGCCAGCAGCTTTGGACACCATGAAGGCTACACCTTC.

This clone is a singleton in its sample. The chain uses TRBV6-6 and TRBJ1-5; 8 positions agree with TRBD1. CDR1 and CDR2 (germline): MNHNY, SVGAGI (reference sequence). CDR3 size: 14 residues. The trim removed 5 bases at V and 9 bases at J, leaving 9 bases unmatched. CDR3 DNA sequence: TGTGCCAGCAGTACTGGGACAGGCCCAGGGCCCCAGCATTTT. Translating it yields CASSTGTGPGPQHF.

This clone occurred once. V usage is TRBV7-2 and J usage is TRBJ2-7; 10 bases agree with TRBD1. This CDR3 spans 16 amino acids. With V trimmed by 3 bases and J by 3 bases, 8 bases remained unmatched. Germline lookup yields CDR1 SGHTA and CDR2 FQGNSA. This chain's CDR3 is CASSFSGTGVFYEQYF. The CDR3 DNA reads TGTGCCAGCAGCTTCTCCGGGACAGGGGTATTCTACGAGCAGTACTTC. The variable domain in full, completed from reference TRBV7-2 and TRBJ2-7, reads GAGVSQSPSNKVTEKGKDVELRCDPISGHTALYWYRQSLGQGLEFLIYFQGNSAPDKSGLPSDRFSAERTGGSVSTLTIQRTQQEDSAVYLCASSFSGTGVFYEQYFGPGTRLTVT.

The genes are TRBV30 and TRBJ1-1, with D hard to call. This CDR3 comprises 16 residues. Per germline, CDR1 GTSNPN and CDR2 SVGIG (reference sequence). Trimming stripped 2 bases from V and 4 bases from J, with 20 bases between. The CDR3: CAWSLGSSGVGTEAFF. CDR3 coding DNA: TGTGCCTGGAGTTTGGGAAGTAGCGGGGTCGGCACTGAAGCTTTCTTT.

This chain connects TRBV9 to TRBJ2-7; 9 bases align to TRBD1. Germline V lookup: CDR1 SGDLS, CDR2 YYNGEE. Trimming at V came to 1 base and at J to 5 bases, leaving 4 bases not matched to a gene. This CDR3 has 14 residues. The CDR3 loop is CASSVRTGDHEQYF. The CDR3 DNA follows: TGTGCCAGCAGCGTACGGACAGGGGACCACGAGCAGTACTTC.

A word on this clone: The same CDR3 can be traced to other DNA sequences in this sample. V is TRBV19 and J is TRBJ1-1, with D possibly TRBD1 on 5 matching bases. The CDR3 has 13 amino acids. V was clipped by 7 bases and J by 2 bases, with 11 bases between them. Germline V CDR1 and CDR2: LNHDA, SQIVND (reference sequence). The DNA of the CDR3 is TGTGCCAGTAAGGATGGGGCCAACACTGAAGCTTTCTTT. This translates into CASKDGANTEAFF.

The genes are TRBV10-3 and TRBJ2-7, with no clear D. Trimming took 6 bases from V and 3 from J, leaving 6 bases between them. Germline-derived CDR1 and CDR2 are ENHRY and SYGVKD. CDR3 length equals 11 residues. CDR3 region: CAIRKDYEQYF. In DNA form, the CDR3 reads TGTGCCATCAGGAAAGACTACGAGCAGTACTTC.

The chain couples TRBV14 to TRBJ2-5; D possibly corresponds to TRBD1 (6 bases). The CDR3 has 18 amino acids. The germline V and J ends were trimmed by 2 bases and 3 bases, with 22 bases remaining between them. Looked up from germline, CDR1 is SGHDN and CDR2 is FVKESK. The CDR3, as DNA: TGTGCCAGCAGCCAACCCTCCAACAGGGCTCTCAGGAAAGAGACCCAGTACTTC. It is translated as CASSQPSNRALRKETQYF.

The V gene is TRBV10-1, the J gene TRBJ2-5; D tentatively reads TRBD1 or TRBD2 (5 bases each). Germline lookup yields CDR1 WNHNN and CDR2 SYGVQD (reference sequence). The length of the CDR3 is 14 residues. Trimming took off 2 bases at V and 4 bases at J, with 11 bases between the two ends. The CDR3 nucleotides are TGCGCCAGCAGTGAGCGAGGGGAGATAGAGACCCAGTACTTC. Its protein product is CASSERGEIETQYF.

The CDR3 region is CASSLLGTVDSGNTIYF. Written as DNA, the CDR3 is TGTGCCAGCAGCCTCCTAGGGACCGTCGACTCTGGAAACACCATATATTTT. The J gene is TRBJ1-3, the V gene TRBV14, with D possibly TRBD1 on 5 matching bases. CDR3 length: 17 amino acids. Trimming removed 4 bases from V and 0 bases from J, with 16 bases in between. Germline V gives CDR1 SGHDN, CDR2 FVKESK.

The gene calls are TRBV7-2 and TRBJ1-1; no firm D call. The CDR3 has 16 amino acids. CDR1 and CDR2 from the germline V gene are SGHTA and FQGNSA. V was shortened by 1 base and J by 1 base, with 13 bases between the two germline ends. The CDR3 here is CASSLVYGGRNTEAFF. The CDR3 DNA reads as TGTGCCAGCAGCTTAGTATATGGCGGCAGGAACACTGAAGCTTTCTTT. The whole variable domain, remainder taken from reference TRBV7-2 and TRBJ1-1, is GAGVSQSPSNKVTEKGKDVELRCDPISGHTALYWYRQSLGQGLEFLIYFQGNSAPDKSGLPSDRFSAERTGGSVSTLTIQRTQQEDSAVYLCASSLVYGGRNTEAFFGQGTRLTVV.

The rearrangement links TRBV5-8 to TRBJ1-2; tentatively, D is TRBD1 (6 bases). The CDR3 consists of 17 residues. Trimming took off 5 bases at V and 4 bases at J, with 24 bases between the two ends. Germline values: CDR1 SGHTS, CDR2 YDEGEE. The CDR3 DNA follows: TGTGCCAGCAGTTACATTCCCGGGACACCTGAGGGCTATGGCTACACCTTC. Translated: CASSYIPGTPEGYGYTF.

The rearrangement joins TRBV5-1 to TRBJ2-7, with 8 bases identical to TRBD1. The CDR3 extends over 15 amino acids. CDR1 and CDR2 from the germline V gene are SGHRS and YFSETQ. The trim removed 0 bases at V and 4 bases at J, leaving 6 bases unmatched. CDR3 in DNA: TGCGCCAGCAGCTTGGGCTCAGGGGGCGGGTACGAGCAGTACTTC. This sequence encodes CASSLGSGGGYEQYF. The variable domain in full, completed from reference TRBV5-1 and TRBJ2-7, reads KAGVTQTPRYLIKTRGQQVTLSCSPISGHRSVSWYQQTPGQGLQFLFEYFSETQRNKGNFPGRFSGRQFSNSRSEMNVSTLELGDSALYLCASSLGSGGGYEQYFGPGTRLTVT.

This rearrangement joins TRBV10-1 to TRBJ2-2, with a weak D call TRBD1 (6 bases). This CDR3 comprises 13 residues. V was shortened by 10 bases and J by 2 bases, with 11 bases between the two germline ends. Germline V gene lookup returns CDR1 WNHNN and CDR2 SYGVQD (reference sequence). Written as DNA, the CDR3 is TGCGCCACCGCGGACAGAAACACCGGGGAGCTGTTTTTT. Protein: CATADRNTGELFF.

V gene TRBV15 combines with J gene TRBJ2-2; D is undetermined. Looked up from germline, CDR1 is LNHNV and CDR2 is YYDKDF (reference sequence). The CDR3 has 15 residues. Trimming removed 1 base at V and 1 base at J, with 7 bases between. The CDR3 sequence is CATSRANLNTGELFF. CDR3 DNA sequence: TGTGCCACCAGCAGAGCCAACCTGAACACCGGGGAGCTGTTTTTT. Looking up the rest from reference TRBV15 and TRBJ2-2 gives the full variable domain: DAMVIQNPRYQVTQFGKPVTLSCSQTLNHNVMYWYQQKSSQAPKLLFHYYDKDFNNEADTPDNFQSRRPNTSFCFLDIRSPGLGDTAMYLCATSRANLNTGELFFGEGSRLTVL.

V gene TRBV7-9 combines with J gene TRBJ2-1; 9 nucleotides agree with TRBD1. The CDR3 contains 14 residues. Germline lookup yields CDR1 SEHNR and CDR2 FQNEAQ (reference sequence). The CDR3 coding sequence is TGTGTCCACGGGTCTGGGACAGGGTCGAATGAGCAGTTCTTC. It codes for CVHGSGTGSNEQFF.

The rearrangement joins TRBV28 to TRBJ2-6; tentatively, D is TRBD2 (6 bases). CDR1 is MDHEN, CDR2 SYDVKM, per germline. The V end was cut by 6 bases, the J end by 2 bases, with 14 bases between. CDR3 length: 16 amino acids. The CDR3 sequence: CASREGARAGANVLTF. The CDR3 DNA sequence: TGTGCCAGCAGGGAGGGTGCCAGGGCTGGGGCCAACGTCCTGACTTTC.

The chain employs TRBV7-9 and TRBJ2-3; the match to TRBD2 covers 11 bases. The CDR3 contains 15 residues. CDR1 and CDR2 (germline): SEHNR, FQNEAQ (reference sequence). J lost 5 bases, V lost 4 bases, and 5 bases had no gene match. The CDR3 here is CASSSTSGSLDTQYF. CDR3 nucleotides: TGTGCCAGCAGCTCAACTAGCGGGAGTTTAGATACGCAGTATTTT.

The chain links TRBV18 to TRBJ2-1; D is undetermined. This CDR3 region has 14 residues. Trimming left V 2 bases short and J 4 bases short, with 9 bases between. The germline gives CDR1 KGHSH, CDR2 LQKENI. CDR3 in amino acids: CASSPGVPYNEQFF. The CDR3 region has the DNA TGTGCCAGCTCACCAGGGGTGCCTTACAATGAGCAGTTCTTC. The full variable domain, its missing parts supplied by reference TRBV18 and TRBJ2-1, is NAGVMQNPRHLVRRRGQEARLRCSPMKGHSHVYWYRQLPEEGLKFMVYLQKENIIDESGMPKERFSAEFPKEGPSILRIQQVVRGDSAAYFCASSPGVPYNEQFFGPGTRLTVL.

This chain uses TRBV16 with TRBJ1-5; D is perhaps TRBD1 (6 bases). The V gene lost 4 bases and the J gene lost 0 bases, with 13 bases spanning the gap. From germline, CDR1 is KGHSY and CDR2 FQNENV. The CDR3 contains 16 residues. The CDR3 nucleotides are TGTGCCAGCAGCCTACAGGGAGGACTTAGCAATCAGCCCCAGCATTTT. This encodes CASSLQGGLSNQPQHF. The full variable domain, in which reference TRBV16 and TRBJ1-5 provide the parts outside the CDR3, is GEEVAQTPKHLVRGEGQKAKLYCAPIKGHSYVFWYQQVLKNEFKFLISFQNENVFDETGMPKERFSAKCLPNSPCSLEIQATKLEDSAVYFCASSLQGGLSNQPQHFGDGTRLSIL.

The chain is built from TRBV5-6 and TRBJ1-5; possible D gene TRBD1, 5 bases. The V end was cut by 4 bases, the J end by 1 base, with 24 bases between. The CDR3 consists of 19 residues. Germline CDR1 and CDR2: SGHDT and YYEEEE. CDR3 DNA: TGTGCCAGCAGCAGAACCCGGGACCTAGCTTGGCTAAGCAATCAGCCCCAGCATTTT. It encodes CASSRTRDLAWLSNQPQHF. The full variable domain, completed using reference TRBV5-6 and TRBJ1-5, is DAGVTQSPTHLIKTRGQQVTLRCSPKSGHDTVSWYQQALGQGPQFIFQYYEEEERQRGNFPDRFSGHQFPNYSSELNVNALLLGDSALYLCASSRTRDLAWLSNQPQHFGDGTRLSIL.

The chain is built from TRBV18 and TRBJ1-1, with 10 bases that match TRBD1. The CDR3 sequence is 16 residues long. V dropped 5 bases and J dropped 1; count of bases not matched to a gene: 7. Germline CDR1 is KGHSH and CDR2 is LQKENI. The CDR3 DNA reads TGTGCCAGCTCAGCAATAGGGGACAGGGGGAACACTGAAGCTTTCTTT. This sequence encodes CASSAIGDRGNTEAFF.

V usage is TRBV7-3 and J usage is TRBJ2-1; D is perhaps TRBD2 (5 bases). V was trimmed by 2 bases and J by 2 bases, leaving 10 bases between them. The germline V gene has CDR1 SGHTA and CDR2 FQGTGA. The CDR3 spans 15 residues. CDR3 sequence: CASSLGLAAYNEQFF. The CDR3 DNA reads as TGTGCCAGCAGCTTAGGGCTAGCAGCCTACAATGAGCAGTTCTTC. Together with reference TRBV7-3 and TRBJ2-1, the CDR3 gives the full variable domain: GAGVSQTPSNKVTEKGKYVELRCDPISGHTALYWYRQSLGQGPEFLIYFQGTGAADDSGLPNDRFFAVRPEGSVSTLKIQRTERGDSAVYLCASSLGLAAYNEQFFGPGTRLTVL.

The gene calls are TRBV9 and TRBJ2-3; D is undetermined. From germline, CDR1 is SGDLS and CDR2 YYNGEE. The CDR3 extends over 14 amino acids. The V end lost 0 bases, the J end lost 3 bases, and 8 bases lay between the germline ends. Here the CDR3 DNA reads TGTGCCAGCAGCGTAGAGGCCAGTACAGATACGCAGTATTTT. Its protein product is CASSVEASTDTQYF. The variable domain in full, completed from reference TRBV9 and TRBJ2-3, reads DSGVTQTPKHLITATGQRVTLRCSPRSGDLSVYWYQQSLDQGLQFLIQYYNGEERAKGNILERFSAQQFPDLHSELNLSSLELGDSALYFCASSVEASTDTQYFGPGTRLTVL.

Of note for this clone: A far bigger clonotype differs at one base, so this is likely a read error. The sample holds other DNA sequences that translate to the same CDR3. The chain has TRBV7-2 and TRBJ2-5; 8 nucleotides agree with TRBD1. Germline V lookup: CDR1 SGHTA, CDR2 FQGNSA. The CDR3 is 16 amino acids. Trimming cost V 5 bases and J 4 bases; bases outside gene matches: 12. CDR3 DNA: TGTGCCAGCAGCCGATCTTCCGGACAGGGAACAGAGACCCAGTACTTC. Encoded protein: CASSRSSGQGTETQYF.

The J gene is TRBJ1-2, the V gene TRBV2; D might be TRBD1 (6 bases). The CDR3 runs to 15 residues. V lost 3 bases and J lost 4, with 15 bases in between. The germline gives CDR1 SNHLY, CDR2 FYNNEI. CDR3 sequence reads: CASSERQGQFYGYTF. CDR3 sequence (DNA): TGTGCCAGCAGTGAGCGGCAGGGGCAATTCTATGGCTACACCTTC. Using reference TRBV2 and TRBJ1-2 for the parts outside the CDR3, the full variable domain is EPEVTQTPSHQVTQMGQEVILRCVPISNHLYFYWYRQILGQKVEFLVSFYNNEISEKSEIFDDQFSVERPDGSNFTLKIRSTKLEDSAMYFCASSERQGQFYGYTFGSGTRLTVV.

This rearrangement joins TRBV19 to TRBJ1-2, with 8 bases matching TRBD1. Germline V gene sequence: CDR1 LNHDA, CDR2 SQIVND (reference sequence). The CDR3 runs to 15 residues. V lost 3 bases and J lost 4; bases outside the gene matches: 7. CDR3 coding DNA: TGTGCCAGTAGTATCGCAGGGACAGGCGCCTATGGCTACACCTTC. Protein sequence: CASSIAGTGAYGYTF. The variable domain in full, completed from reference TRBV19 and TRBJ1-2, reads DGGITQSPKYLFRKEGQNVTLSCEQNLNHDAMYWYRQDPGQGLRLIYYSQIVNDFQKGDIAEGYSVSREKKESFPLTVTSAQKNPTAFYLCASSIAGTGAYGYTFGSGTRLTVV.